The present TCR beta chain was sequenced within a study of blood T cell repertoires in COVID-19. As for the study in general: Spain, Italy and the United States supplied samples that represented acute and convalescent COVID-19.

Repertoires were generated with immunoSEQ multiplex PCR, while TCRdb's copy carries only in-frame clones and drops some. This sample has roughly 48,000 clones, with 60% to 80% found just once. This CDR3 has 16 amino acids. CDR1 MDHEN and CDR2 SYDVKM come from the germline V gene. V trimming: 5 bases; J trimming: 0 bases; junction bases outside the gene matches: 7. The specimen sequenced was peripheral blood. The rearrangement uses TRBV28 and TRBJ1-3; 7 bases align to TRBD1. The TCR was taken from a human donor with active or convalescent COVID-19. The donor label of this sample is uncertain. This CDR3 reads CASSRDSRLSGNTIYF. The CDR3 nucleotides are TGTGCCAGCAGTCGGGACAGTAGGCTCTCTGGAAACACCATATATTTT.